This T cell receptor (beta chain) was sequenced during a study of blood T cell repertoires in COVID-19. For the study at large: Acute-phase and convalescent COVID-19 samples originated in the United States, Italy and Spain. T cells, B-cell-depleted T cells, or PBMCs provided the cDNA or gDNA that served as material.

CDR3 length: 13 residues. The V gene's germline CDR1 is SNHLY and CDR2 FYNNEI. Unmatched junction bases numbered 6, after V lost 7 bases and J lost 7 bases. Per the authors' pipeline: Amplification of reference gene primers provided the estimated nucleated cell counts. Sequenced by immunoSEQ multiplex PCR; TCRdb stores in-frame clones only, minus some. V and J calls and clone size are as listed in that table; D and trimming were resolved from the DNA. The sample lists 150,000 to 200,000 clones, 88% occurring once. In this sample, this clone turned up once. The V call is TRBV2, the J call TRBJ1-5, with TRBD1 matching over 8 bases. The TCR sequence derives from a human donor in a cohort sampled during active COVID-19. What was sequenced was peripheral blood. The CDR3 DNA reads TGTGCCAGCAAGGGACAGGCAAGCCAGCCCCAGCATTTT. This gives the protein CASKGQASQPQHF.